Listed here are 29 T cell receptor beta chains from one sample, sequenced in a study of control samples from healthy donors and cancer patients. Assay used: immunoSEQ multiplex PCR; TCRdb lists only in-frame clones, some missing. The sample yields some 150,000 clones, roughly 94% seen once. The source material was PBMCs. Receptors originate from a man aged 55 to 69 with colorectal cancer.

The chain is built from TRBV3-1 (or the pseudogene TRBV3-2) and TRBJ1-3, with D possibly matching TRBD1 (5 bases). Germline CDR1 reads LGHDT; CDR2 reads YNNKEL (reference sequence). The CDR3 consists of 14 residues. V was shortened by 6 bases and J by 0 bases, with 9 bases between the two germline ends. The CDR3 is CASRPQGSGNTIYF. The CDR3 nucleotides read TGTGCCAGCAGACCTCAGGGCTCTGGAAACACCATATATTTT.

The chain combines TRBV7-8 with TRBJ1-5; D uncertain. V lost 0 bases and J 4 bases, leaving 4 bases between the germline ends. The germline V gene encodes CDR1 SGHVS and CDR2 FQNEAQ. This CDR3 has 13 amino acids. CDR3 nucleotide sequence: TGTGCCAGCAGCTTAGCCACGAATCAGCCCCAGCATTTT. Encoded protein: CASSLATNQPQHF.

The chain couples TRBV5-8 to TRBJ2-5; perhaps D is TRBD1 or TRBD2 (5 bases each). V was trimmed by 3 bases and J by 5 bases, leaving 14 bases between them. The CDR3 runs to 14 residues. Germline CDR1 and CDR2: SGHTS and YDEGEE. This chain's CDR3 is CASSSGLPGETQYF. The CDR3 DNA is TGTGCCAGCAGCTCCGGACTCCCAGGGGAGACCCAGTACTTC.

This chain uses TRBV25-1 with TRBJ2-3, with D maybe TRBD1 (5 bases). V was cut by 5 bases and J by 5 bases, with 14 bases left in between. CDR3 size: 14 residues. Germline V gene lookup returns CDR1 MGHDK and CDR2 SYGVNS. The CDR3 here is CASSPEAGKDTQYF. In nucleotides, the CDR3 is TGTGCCAGCAGTCCTGAGGCAGGGAAAGATACGCAGTATTTT.

This clone occurred once. The CDR3 coding sequence is TGTGCCAGCGAAGAGGGTGAAAAACTGTTTTTT. Translated: CASEEGEKLFF. This chain uses TRBV28 with TRBJ1-4; D is unresolved. CDR1 and CDR2 (germline): MDHEN, SYDVKM. The CDR3 consists of 11 residues. Trimming took off 8 bases at V and 7 bases at J, with 8 bases between the two ends.

The chain combines TRBV2 with TRBJ1-1; TRBD1 might be the D (5 bases). The CDR3 totals 12 residues. Germline CDR1 and CDR2: SNHLY and FYNNEI. V lost 6 bases, J lost 5 bases, and 10 bases lay in between. CDR3 nucleotides: TGTGCCAGCAGGGGGGGACCGACTGAAGCTTTCTTT. This encodes CASRGGPTEAFF.

The gene calls are TRBV18 and TRBJ1-2, with D possibly TRBD1 on 5 matching bases. CDR3 length: 13 residues. Between the trimmed V and J ends, which lost 4 bases and 3 bases, there was a span of 9 bases. From germline, CDR1 is KGHSH and CDR2 LQKENI. The CDR3 DNA is TGTGCCAGCTCACAGGACACCGACTATGGCTACACCTTC. Amino acids: CASSQDTDYGYTF.

This clone was seen once. The rearrangement uses TRBV7-8 and TRBJ2-3; TRBD2 matches at 11 bases. Trimming at V came to 5 bases and at J to 2 bases, leaving 6 bases not matched to a gene. Germline values: CDR1 SGHVS, CDR2 FQNEAQ. The CDR3 contains 16 residues. CDR3 in amino acids: CASSTTSGGFTDTQYF. CDR3 nucleotide sequence: TGTGCCAGCAGCACCACTAGCGGGGGCTTCACAGATACGCAGTATTTT.

The chain carries TRBV9 and TRBJ2-2, with 9 bases that match TRBD1. Germline CDR1 is SGDLS and CDR2 is YYNGEE. V lost 4 bases to trimming and J lost 5 bases; unmatched junction nucleotides: 6. The CDR3 runs to 15 residues. The DNA for the CDR3 is TGTGCCAGCAGCTCACAGGGGGCAACTACCGGGGAGCTGTTTTTT. Translated, it gives CASSSQGATTGELFF.

About this clone itself: Other DNA sequences within the sample encode an identical CDR3. The rearrangement links TRBV30 to TRBJ2-5; D uncertain. Germline CDR1 reads GTSNPN; CDR2 reads SVGIG (reference sequence). This CDR3 comprises 12 residues. V was trimmed by 3 bases and J by 0 bases, leaving 5 bases between them. CDR3 amino acids: CAWSRDQETQYF. In DNA, the CDR3 is TGTGCCTGGAGCCGGGACCAAGAGACCCAGTACTTC.

This clone appeared a single time. The V gene is TRBV6-5, the J gene TRBJ1-1; 9 nucleotides align to TRBD1. V gave up 6 bases and J gave up 2 bases; unmatched junction bases: 7. CDR1 MNHEY and CDR2 SVGAGI come from the germline V gene. CDR3 size: 15 residues. CDR3 protein: CASSALTGGNTEAFF. CDR3 sequence (DNA): TGTGCCAGCAGCGCCTTGACAGGGGGAAACACTGAAGCTTTCTTT.

This chain uses TRBV19 with TRBJ2-7; 10 bases map to TRBD1. Germline V gene lookup returns CDR1 LNHDA and CDR2 SQIVND (reference sequence). V lost 5 bases to trimming and J lost 2 bases; unmatched junction nucleotides: 3. CDR3 length equals 14 residues. The CDR3 DNA follows: TGTGCCAGTAGTCTCGGACAGGGGGCCTACGAGCAGTACTTC. This gives the protein CASSLGQGAYEQYF.

The V call is TRBV5-6, the J call TRBJ1-2, with D tentatively TRBD1 (5 bases). The CDR3 extends over 16 amino acids. CDR1 is SGHDT and CDR2 is YYEEEE in the germline V gene. Trimming pared 1 base from V and 8 bases from J, leaving 21 bases between. CDR3 in DNA: TGTGCCAGCAGCTTGAGTGGGGGACGGCTTCCACTAGGCTACACCTTC. It specifies CASSLSGGRLPLGYTF.

CDR3 bases: TGTGCCAGCAGCTTAGATGGGCGGACCCCCAATCAGCCCCAGCATTTT. Translated, it gives CASSLDGRTPNQPQHF. The chain uses TRBV11-2 and TRBJ1-5; the D is unclear. The CDR3 spans 16 residues. Trimming shortened V by 0 bases and J by 3 bases, and 12 bases separated the two germline ends. Per the germline V gene, CDR1 is SGHAT and CDR2 is FQNNGV.

The rearrangement joins TRBV19 to TRBJ1-6; D gene uncertain. Germline V CDR1 and CDR2: LNHDA, SQIVND (reference sequence). There are 16 residues in the CDR3. The germline V and J ends were trimmed by 0 bases and 9 bases, with 15 bases remaining between them. The CDR3: CASSIDLGLAGSPLHF. In DNA form, the CDR3 reads TGTGCCAGTAGTATAGATCTAGGACTGGCAGGTTCACCCCTCCACTTT.

This sequence joins TRBV10-3 and TRBJ1-2; no clear D gene. Looked up from germline, CDR1 is ENHRY and CDR2 is SYGVKD. The CDR3 is 14 amino acids. Trimming cost V 0 bases and J 4 bases, with 9 bases left between them. CDR3 sequence reads: CAISESVVSYGYTF. For the CDR3, the DNA is TGTGCCATCAGTGAGTCGGTAGTGAGCTATGGCTACACCTTC.

This chain connects TRBV18 to TRBJ1-1; D perhaps matches TRBD1 (6 bases). The CDR3 runs 14 residues. Germline lookup yields CDR1 KGHSH and CDR2 LQKENI. V gave up 3 bases and J gave up 1 base, with 9 bases separating them. CDR3 in amino acids: CASSPGGGNTEAFF. CDR3 DNA: TGTGCCAGCTCACCGGGAGGGGGGAACACTGAAGCTTTCTTT.

The chain recombines TRBV5-1 with TRBJ2-1; D perhaps matches TRBD2 (6 bases). V was trimmed by 4 bases and J by 5 bases, leaving 13 bases between them. The CDR3 totals 14 residues. Germline-derived CDR1 and CDR2 are SGHRS and YFSETQ. CDR3 protein: CASSPGTFNNEQFF. The CDR3 region has the DNA TGCGCCAGCAGCCCGGGGACTTTCAACAATGAGCAGTTCTTC.

The V call is TRBV12-3 or TRBV12-4, the J call TRBJ1-2; D remains ambiguous. The CDR3 has 13 amino acids. V lost 3 bases, J lost 3 bases, and 8 bases lay in between. The CDR3 DNA reads TGTGCCAGCAGTTTTGCCGAACACTATGGCTACACCTTC. Translating gives CASSFAEHYGYTF.

V is TRBV4-1 and J is TRBJ1-2, with unresolved D. V was shortened by 1 base and J by 4 bases, with 4 bases between the two germline ends. Germline loops: CDR1 MGHRA, CDR2 YSYEKL. This CDR3 contains 12 residues. This CDR3 reads CASSQVSYGYTF. The CDR3 coding sequence is TGCGCCAGCAGCCAAGTCAGCTATGGCTACACCTTC.

The chain combines TRBV5-8 with TRBJ1-2; TRBD1 is a possible D gene (5 bases). The CDR3 has 14 residues. Germline loops: CDR1 SGHTS, CDR2 YDEGEE. Trimming cost V 4 bases and J 2 bases, with 12 bases left between them. CDR3 in amino acids: CASSTGTGNYGYTF. CDR3 DNA sequence: TGTGCCAGCAGCACCGGGACGGGGAACTATGGCTACACCTTC.

V is TRBV28 and J is TRBJ1-5; 12 positions match TRBD1. The CDR3 runs 17 residues. Germline-derived CDR1 and CDR2 are MDHEN and SYDVKM. V dropped 5 bases and J dropped 11; count of bases not matched to a gene: 16. The CDR3 region is CASSPPGTGGEGRTQHF. CDR3 nucleotides: TGTGCCAGCAGTCCGCCCGGGACAGGGGGCGAGGGACGTACCCAGCATTTT.

V is TRBV6-1 and J is TRBJ2-5, with 10 bases lining up with TRBD1. CDR1 is MNHNS, CDR2 SASEGT, per germline. The length of the CDR3 is 16 residues. Losses at the gene ends were 2 bases for V and 5 bases for J; bases not matched to a gene: 8. As DNA, the CDR3 is TGTGCCAGCAGTGAATCGGGACAGGGGATAGGGGAGACCCAGTACTTC. It is translated as CASSESGQGIGETQYF.

The chain links TRBV27 to TRBJ2-3; D possibly matches TRBD1 or TRBD2 (5 bases each). This CDR3 spans 15 amino acids. Germline assignment: CDR1 MNHEY and CDR2 SMNVEV (reference sequence). Trimming removed 4 bases from V and 2 bases from J, with 13 bases in between. The CDR3 nucleotides read TGTGCCAGCAGTTGGGGACCGGAGCTCACAGATACGCAGTATTTT. Encoded protein: CASSWGPELTDTQYF.

The chain couples TRBV15 to TRBJ2-7; D remains unclear. CDR3 length: 15 residues. CDR1 LNHNV and CDR2 YYDKDF come from the germline V gene (reference sequence). The ends were cut back, 0 bases at V and 0 bases at J, with 9 bases in the middle. CDR3 DNA sequence: TGTGCCACCAGCAGAGAAAAAATGGACTCCTACGAGCAGTACTTC. Translated: CATSREKMDSYEQYF.

The V and J genes are TRBV30 and TRBJ2-5, with 9 bases that match TRBD2. The CDR3 is 14 amino acids. Germline V gives CDR1 GTSNPN, CDR2 SVGIG (reference sequence). After removal of 6 bases from V and 4 bases from J, the junction contained 9 bases not matched to a gene. The CDR3 loop is CACNQAGGRETQYF. The CDR3 DNA reads TGTGCCTGCAACCAGGCGGGGGGGCGAGAGACCCAGTACTTC.

The CDR3 nucleotides read TGCAGCGTTCGTACAGGGAGAGTCATGAACACTGAAGCTTTCTTT. Its protein product is CSVRTGRVMNTEAFF. The rearrangement uses TRBV29-1 and TRBJ1-1; TRBD1 might be the D (6 bases). Germline loops: CDR1 SQVTM, CDR2 ANQGSEA. The CDR3 has 15 amino acids. V was pared by 5 bases and J by 0 bases, with 16 bases between.

The chain has TRBV6-5 and TRBJ2-1, with unresolved D. The CDR3 runs to 11 residues. The germline V and J ends were trimmed by 6 bases and 6 bases, with 6 bases remaining between them. Germline V CDR1 and CDR2: MNHEY, SVGAGI. The CDR3 sequence: CASRTLNEQFF. The CDR3 DNA reads as TGTGCCAGCAGGACCCTCAATGAGCAGTTCTTC.

The V call is TRBV18, the J call TRBJ2-3, with 10 bases fitting TRBD2. This CDR3 has 16 amino acids. Germline loops: CDR1 KGHSH, CDR2 LQKENI. V shed 4 bases and J 0 bases; nucleotides not matched to a gene: 4. The CDR3 DNA reads as TGTGCCAGCTCACTTACTAGCGGGACTAGCACAGATACGCAGTATTTT. Amino acid sequence: CASSLTSGTSTDTQYF.